The sample holds one count of the clone carrying this T cell receptor beta chain. This entry belongs to a study of blood T cell repertoires in COVID-19. Study-level background: Specimens from acute and convalescent COVID-19 originated in the United States, Italy and Spain.

In the original processing: Amplified reference gene primers provided the basis for estimating nucleated cell counts. Sequenced by immunoSEQ multiplex PCR; TCRdb stores in-frame clones only, minus some. The DNA gave D and trimming, while V, J and clone size come from that table. The sample lists under 300,000 clones; 88% were seen once. Trimming took off 1 base at V and 6 bases at J, with 15 bases between the two ends. CDR1 is KGHSH and CDR2 is LQKENI in the germline V gene. This CDR3 is built from 16 residues. The chain links TRBV18 to TRBJ1-4; D remains ambiguous. This TCR came from a woman between 40 and 55 years old who had recovered from COVID-19. The sample comprised peripheral blood. The CDR3 coding sequence is TGTGCCAGCTCACCACGCAGGCCACTGCAGGATGAAAAACTGTTTTTT. Protein: CASSPRRPLQDEKLFF.